These 7 T cell receptor beta chains share one sample of origin, sequenced in a study of blood T cell repertoires in COVID-19. Here immunoSEQ multiplex PCR was the method, and the copy in TCRdb shows in-frame clones only, minus some. The table has about 130,000 clones, 75% to 90% seen once. The sequencing sample was made of peripheral blood. These receptors were collected from a human donor in a cohort sampled during active COVID-19.

The V call is TRBV6-2 or TRBV6-3, the J call TRBJ1-5; D is uncertain. The CDR3 runs to 18 residues. Trimming took 0 bases from V and 1 from J, leaving 16 bases between them. Looked up from germline, CDR1 is MNHEY and CDR2 is SVGEGT. The CDR3 DNA follows: TGTGCCAGCAGTTACTCACTGGCCTCTCGGCGGAGCAATCAGCCCCAGCATTTT. Translated: CASSYSLASRRSNQPQHF.

A few counts support this clone. The rearrangement joins TRBV7-2 to TRBJ1-6; 8 bases are shared with TRBD1. Germline V gives CDR1 SGHTA, CDR2 FQGNSA. The trim removed 2 bases at V and 5 bases at J, leaving 5 bases unmatched. The CDR3 has 16 amino acids. The chain's CDR3 is CASSLQGAGNNSPLHF. The CDR3, as DNA: TGTGCCAGCAGCTTACAGGGGGCCGGTAATAATTCACCCCTCCACTTT.

The chain employs TRBV28 and TRBJ2-3; 14 nucleotides line up with TRBD2. Germline-derived CDR1 and CDR2 are MDHEN and SYDVKM. CDR3 length equals 17 residues. Trimming removed 6 bases from V and 6 bases from J; junction bases left unmatched: 11. CDR3: CASRGLAGAGVSDTQYF. CDR3 nucleotide sequence: TGTGCCAGCAGGGGACTAGCGGGAGCCGGAGTCTCTGATACGCAGTATTTT.

This chain joins TRBV2 and TRBJ1-6, with D possibly matching TRBD1 (6 bases). In germline, CDR1 is SNHLY, CDR2 FYNNEI. The CDR3 runs 15 residues. The germline V and J ends were trimmed by 5 bases and 5 bases, with 13 bases remaining between them. CDR3 sequence reads: CASSLGTPNNSPLHF. The CDR3 nucleotides read TGTGCCAGCAGTTTAGGGACACCTAATAATTCACCCCTCCACTTT.

This clone came up a few times. The chain employs TRBV20-1 and TRBJ2-3, with a possible D match to TRBD2 (7 bases). Trimming pared 3 bases from V and 4 bases from J, leaving 14 bases between. The germline CDR1 and CDR2 sequences are DFQATT and SNEGSKA (reference sequence). The CDR3 runs 14 residues. Written as DNA, the CDR3 is TGCAGTGCTAGTAAGGGGGGGTATCCAGATACGCAGTATTTT. Translating gives CSASKGGYPDTQYF.

The CDR3 spells CASSVGVGLAGLETQYF. DNA of the CDR3: TGTGCCAGCAGCGTAGGGGTAGGCCTAGCGGGGCTAGAGACCCAGTACTTC. The gene calls are TRBV9 and TRBJ2-5, with 9 bases that match TRBD2. This CDR3 contains 17 residues. The ends lost 0 bases at V and 4 bases at J; junction bases unmatched: 10. Looked up from germline, CDR1 is SGDLS and CDR2 is YYNGEE. Drawing the rest from reference TRBV9 and TRBJ2-5, the complete variable domain is DSGVTQTPKHLITATGQRVTLRCSPRSGDLSVYWYQQSLDQGLQFLIQYYNGEERAKGNILERFSAQQFPDLHSELNLSSLELGDSALYFCASSVGVGLAGLETQYFGPGTRLLVL.

The V gene is TRBV4-3, the J gene TRBJ2-5, with D uncertain. CDR1 and CDR2 from the germline V gene are LGHNA and YSLEER. CDR3 length: 15 residues. V lost 2 bases to trimming and J lost 2 bases, with 12 bases between them. DNA for the CDR3: TGCGCCAGCAGCCAACTATTAGACATACAAGAGACCCAGTACTTC. Translation gives CASSQLLDIQETQYF.